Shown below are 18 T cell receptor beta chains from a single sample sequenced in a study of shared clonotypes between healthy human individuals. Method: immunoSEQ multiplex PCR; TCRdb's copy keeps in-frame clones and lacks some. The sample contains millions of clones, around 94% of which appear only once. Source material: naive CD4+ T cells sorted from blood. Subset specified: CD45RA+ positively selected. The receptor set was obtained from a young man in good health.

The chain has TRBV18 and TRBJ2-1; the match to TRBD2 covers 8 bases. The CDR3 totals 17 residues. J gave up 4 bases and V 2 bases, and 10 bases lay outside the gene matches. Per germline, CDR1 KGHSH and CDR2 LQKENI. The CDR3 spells CASSPSRGGLLYNEQFF. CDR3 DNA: TGTGCCAGCTCACCAAGTCGGGGGGGCCTCTTATACAATGAGCAGTTCTTC.

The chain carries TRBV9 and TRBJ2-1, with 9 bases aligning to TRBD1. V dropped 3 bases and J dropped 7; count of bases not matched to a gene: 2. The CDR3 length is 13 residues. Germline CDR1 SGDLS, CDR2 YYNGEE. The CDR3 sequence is CASSAGQGNEQFF. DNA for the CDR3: TGTGCCAGCAGCGCCGGACAGGGGAATGAGCAGTTCTTC.

CDR3 region: CASKNLGVDDGYTF. The CDR3 coding sequence is TGTGCCAGCAAGAACCTTGGGGTGGATGATGGCTACACCTTC. The V gene is TRBV28, the J gene TRBJ1-2; the D is unclear. Trimming left V 7 bases short and J 6 bases short, with 18 bases between. From germline, CDR1 is MDHEN and CDR2 SYDVKM. This CDR3 is built from 14 residues.

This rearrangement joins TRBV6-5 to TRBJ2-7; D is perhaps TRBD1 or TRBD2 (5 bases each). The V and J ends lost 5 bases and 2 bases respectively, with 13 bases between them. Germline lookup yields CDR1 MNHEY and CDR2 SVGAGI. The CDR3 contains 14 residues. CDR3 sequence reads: CASSEGTGPYEQYF. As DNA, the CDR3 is TGTGCCAGCAGTGAAGGGACGGGGCCCTACGAGCAGTACTTC.

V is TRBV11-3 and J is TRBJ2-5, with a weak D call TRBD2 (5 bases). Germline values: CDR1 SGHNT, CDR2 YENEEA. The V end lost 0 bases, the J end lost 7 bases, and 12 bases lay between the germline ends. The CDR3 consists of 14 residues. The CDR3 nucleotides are TGTGCCAGCAGCTTAGACGCGGGCTCACGGACCCAGTACTTC. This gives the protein CASSLDAGSRTQYF.

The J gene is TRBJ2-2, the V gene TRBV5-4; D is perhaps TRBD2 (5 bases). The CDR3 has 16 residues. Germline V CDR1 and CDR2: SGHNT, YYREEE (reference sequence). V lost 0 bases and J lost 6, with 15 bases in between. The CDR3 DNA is TGTGCCAGCAGCTTGGGAGGGCCCGGGGTTTCCGGGGAGCTGTTTTTT. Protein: CASSLGGPGVSGELFF.

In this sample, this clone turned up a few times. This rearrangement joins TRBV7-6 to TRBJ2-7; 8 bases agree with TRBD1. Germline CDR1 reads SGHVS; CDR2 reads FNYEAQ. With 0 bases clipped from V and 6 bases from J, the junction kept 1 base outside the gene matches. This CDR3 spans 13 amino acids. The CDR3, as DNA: TGTGCCAGCAGCTTAGCCGGACAGGGCGAGCAGTACTTC. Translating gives CASSLAGQGEQYF.

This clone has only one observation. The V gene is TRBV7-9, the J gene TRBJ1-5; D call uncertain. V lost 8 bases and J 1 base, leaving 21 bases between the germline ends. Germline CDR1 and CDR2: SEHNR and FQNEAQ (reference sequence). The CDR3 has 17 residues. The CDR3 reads CASSHGPAALSNQPQHF. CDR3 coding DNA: TGTGCCAGCTCCCACGGGCCAGCCGCTTTGAGCAATCAGCCCCAGCATTTT.

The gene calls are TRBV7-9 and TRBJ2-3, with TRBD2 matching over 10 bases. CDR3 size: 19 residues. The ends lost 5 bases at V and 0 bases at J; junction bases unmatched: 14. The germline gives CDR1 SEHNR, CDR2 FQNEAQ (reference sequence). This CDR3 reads CASSTIGLAVLTSTDTQYF. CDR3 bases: TGTGCCAGCAGCACCATAGGACTAGCGGTACTAACTAGCACAGATACGCAGTATTTT.

CDR3 region: CASSRLAGSYEQYF. The CDR3 nucleotides are TGTGCCAGCAGTCGGCTAGCCGGCTCCTACGAGCAGTACTTC. The rearrangement joins TRBV27 to TRBJ2-7; possibly TRBD2 for D (5 bases). Trimming stripped 5 bases from V and 0 bases from J, with 11 bases between. The CDR3 consists of 14 residues. From germline, CDR1 is MNHEY and CDR2 SMNVEV (reference sequence).

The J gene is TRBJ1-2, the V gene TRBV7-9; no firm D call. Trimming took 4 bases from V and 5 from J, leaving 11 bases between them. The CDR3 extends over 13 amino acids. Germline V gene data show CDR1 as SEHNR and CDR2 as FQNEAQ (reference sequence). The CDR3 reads CASSSFEAYGYTF. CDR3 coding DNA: TGTGCCAGCAGCTCATTCGAGGCGTATGGCTACACCTTC.

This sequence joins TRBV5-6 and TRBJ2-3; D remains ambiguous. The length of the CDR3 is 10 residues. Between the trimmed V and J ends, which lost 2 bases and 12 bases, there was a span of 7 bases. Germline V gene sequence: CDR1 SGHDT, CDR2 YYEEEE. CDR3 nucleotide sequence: TGTGCCAGCAGCTTCTTGCGCCAGTATTTT. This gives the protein CASSFLRQYF.

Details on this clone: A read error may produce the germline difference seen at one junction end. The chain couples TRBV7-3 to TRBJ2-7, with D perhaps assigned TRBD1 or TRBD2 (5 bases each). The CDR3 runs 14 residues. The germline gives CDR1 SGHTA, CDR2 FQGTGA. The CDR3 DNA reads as TGTGCCAGCAGTTTAACTAGAGACAGCTACGAGCAGTACTTC. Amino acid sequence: CASSLTRDSYEQYF. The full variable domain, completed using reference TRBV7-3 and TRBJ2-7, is GAGVSQTPSNKVTEKGKYVELRCDPISGHTALYWYRQSLGQGPEFLIYFQGTGAADDSGLPNDRFFAVRPEGSVSTLKIQRTERGDSAVYLCASSLTRDSYEQYFGPGTRLTVT.

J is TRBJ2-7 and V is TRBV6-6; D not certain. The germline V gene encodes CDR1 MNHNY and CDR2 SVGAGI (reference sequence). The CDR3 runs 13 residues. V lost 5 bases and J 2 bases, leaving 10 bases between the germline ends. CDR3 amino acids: CASSIGPAYEQYF. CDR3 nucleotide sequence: TGTGCCAGCAGTATAGGGCCAGCCTACGAGCAGTACTTC.

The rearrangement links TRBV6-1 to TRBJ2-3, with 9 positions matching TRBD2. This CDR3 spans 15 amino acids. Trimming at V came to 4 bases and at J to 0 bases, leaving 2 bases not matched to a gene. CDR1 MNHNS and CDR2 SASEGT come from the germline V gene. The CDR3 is CASSGSGGSTDTQYF. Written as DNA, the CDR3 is TGTGCCAGCAGTGGAAGCGGGGGGAGCACAGATACGCAGTATTTT.

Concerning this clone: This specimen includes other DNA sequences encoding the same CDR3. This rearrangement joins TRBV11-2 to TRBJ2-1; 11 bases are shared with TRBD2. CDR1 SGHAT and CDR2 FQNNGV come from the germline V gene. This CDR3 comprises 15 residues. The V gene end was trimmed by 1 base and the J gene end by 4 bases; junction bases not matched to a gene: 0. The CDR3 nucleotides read TGTGCCAGCAGCTTAGGGACTAGCGGGTACAATGAGCAGTTCTTC. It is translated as CASSLGTSGYNEQFF.

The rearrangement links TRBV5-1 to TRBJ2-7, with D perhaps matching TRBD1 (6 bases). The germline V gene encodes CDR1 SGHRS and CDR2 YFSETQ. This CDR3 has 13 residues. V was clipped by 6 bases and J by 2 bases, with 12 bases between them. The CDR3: CASNRDTPYEQYF. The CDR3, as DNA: TGCGCCAGCAATCGGGACACACCCTACGAGCAGTACTTC.

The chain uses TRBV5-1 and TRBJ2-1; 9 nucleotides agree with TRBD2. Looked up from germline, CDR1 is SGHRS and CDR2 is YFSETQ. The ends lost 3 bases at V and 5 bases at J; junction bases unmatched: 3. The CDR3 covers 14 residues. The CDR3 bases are TGCGCCAGCAGCTGGGCTAGCGGGAACAATGAGCAGTTCTTC. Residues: CASSWASGNNEQFF.